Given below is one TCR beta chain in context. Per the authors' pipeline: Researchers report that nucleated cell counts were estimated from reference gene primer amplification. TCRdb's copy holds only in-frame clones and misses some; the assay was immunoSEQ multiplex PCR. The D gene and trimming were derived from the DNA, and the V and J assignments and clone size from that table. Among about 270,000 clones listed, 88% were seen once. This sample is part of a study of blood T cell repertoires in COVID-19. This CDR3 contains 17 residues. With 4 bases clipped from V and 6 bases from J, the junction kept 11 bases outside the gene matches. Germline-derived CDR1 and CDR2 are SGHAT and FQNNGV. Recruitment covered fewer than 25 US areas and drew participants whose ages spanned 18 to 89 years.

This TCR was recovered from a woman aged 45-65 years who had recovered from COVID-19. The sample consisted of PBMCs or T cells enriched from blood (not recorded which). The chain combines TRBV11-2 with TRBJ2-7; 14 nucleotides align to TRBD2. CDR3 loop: CASSSGGGTSGSREQYF. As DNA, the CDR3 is TGTGCCAGCAGCTCAGGGGGGGGGACTAGCGGGAGTCGCGAGCAGTACTTC.